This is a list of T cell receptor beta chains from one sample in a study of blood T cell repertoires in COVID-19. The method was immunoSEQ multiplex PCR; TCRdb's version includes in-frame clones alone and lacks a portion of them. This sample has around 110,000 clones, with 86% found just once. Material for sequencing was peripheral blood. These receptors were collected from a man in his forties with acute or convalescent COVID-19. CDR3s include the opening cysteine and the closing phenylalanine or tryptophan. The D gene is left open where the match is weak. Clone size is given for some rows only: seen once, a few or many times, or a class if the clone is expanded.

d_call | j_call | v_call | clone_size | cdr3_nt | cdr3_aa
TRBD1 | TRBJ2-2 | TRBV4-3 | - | TGCGCCAGCAGCCTGAGGGACAGGGAGAAGGGGGAGCTGTTTTTT | CASSLRDREKGELFF
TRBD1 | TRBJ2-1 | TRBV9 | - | TGTGCCAGCAGCGTGGGACAGGGGCCTATCTACAATGAGCAGTTCTTC | CASSVGQGPIYNEQFF
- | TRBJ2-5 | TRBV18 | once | TGTGCCAGCTCACCACCGTGGGCAGGGGAAGAGACCCAGTACTTC | CASSPPWAGEETQYF
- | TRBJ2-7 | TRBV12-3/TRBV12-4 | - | TGTGCCAGCAGTCCAACAGGGACCCACGAGCAGTACTTC | CASSPTGTHEQYF
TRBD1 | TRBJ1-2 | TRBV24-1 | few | TGTGCCACCAGTGACCCAAAGTTGGACAGGGGGACAGGCTACACCTTC | CATSDPKLDRGTGYTF
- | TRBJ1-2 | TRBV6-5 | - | TGTGCCAGCAGAACCCCCGGGGTCTCGGGTGGCTACACCTTC | CASRTPGVSGGYTF
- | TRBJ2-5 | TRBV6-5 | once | TGTGCCAGCAGTCGAACTAGAGCCCAAGAGACCCAGTACTTC | CASSRTRAQETQYF
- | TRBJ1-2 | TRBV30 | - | TGTGCCTGGACTGGGGGCTCTGGCTACACCTTC | CAWTGGSGYTF
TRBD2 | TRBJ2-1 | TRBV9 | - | TGTGCCAGCAGCGTAGCTGCGGGAGGGGCCGTAGATGAGCAGTTCTTC | CASSVAAGGAVDEQFF
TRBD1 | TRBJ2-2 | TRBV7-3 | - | TGTGCCAGCAGCTTAGCGGCCAGGGGGAAGGACGGGGAGCTGTTTTTT | CASSLAARGKDGELFF
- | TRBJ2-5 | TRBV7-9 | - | TGTGCCAGCAGACAGCAAGAGACCCAGTACTTC | CASRQQETQYF
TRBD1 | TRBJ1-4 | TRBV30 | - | TGTGCCTGGAGTCCTACCGGGACAGGGAATGAAAAACTGTTTTTT | CAWSPTGTGNEKLFF
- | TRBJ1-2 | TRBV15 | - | TGTGCCACCAGCCCGGCTAACTATGGCTACACCTTC | CATSPANYGYTF
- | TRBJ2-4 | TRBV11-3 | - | TGTGCCAGCAGTGTACGACCGGGGGACATTCAGTACTTC | CASSVRPGDIQYF
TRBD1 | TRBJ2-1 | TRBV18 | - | TGTGCCAGCTCACCTCTGACAGGGCGTTACAATGAGCAGTTCTTC | CASSPLTGRYNEQFF
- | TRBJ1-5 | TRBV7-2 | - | TGTGCCAGCAGCTTAGGAGGCAGGGGCGGCAATCAGCCCCAGCATTTT | CASSLGGRGGNQPQHF
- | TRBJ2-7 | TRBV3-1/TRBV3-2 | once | TGTGCCAGCAGGCATCGGGGGAACTACGAGCAGTACTTC | CASRHRGNYEQYF
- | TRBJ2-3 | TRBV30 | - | TGTGCCTGGAGAAAGCAGCGGGCCAGCACAGATACGCAGTATTTT | CAWRKQRASTDTQYF
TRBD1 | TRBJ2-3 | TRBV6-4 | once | TGTGCCAGCAGTGAAGGGACAGGCGGCACAGATACGCAGTATTTT | CASSEGTGGTDTQYF
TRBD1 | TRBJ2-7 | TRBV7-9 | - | TGTGCCAGCACCCGGGGGACAGGGGGTTTCTACGAGCAGTACTTC | CASTRGTGGFYEQYF
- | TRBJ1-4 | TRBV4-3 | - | TGCGCCAGCAGCCAAGGGGGGGGATTAGATGAAAAACTGTTTTTT | CASSQGGGLDEKLFF
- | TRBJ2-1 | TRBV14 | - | TGTGCCAGCAGCCGGGGGGACTTTTACCCTAATGAGCAGTTCTTC | CASSRGDFYPNEQFF
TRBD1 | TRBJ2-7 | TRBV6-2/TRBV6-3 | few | TGTGCCAGCAGTTCCCTGGGGACAGGGAGCTACGAGCAGTACTTC | CASSSLGTGSYEQYF
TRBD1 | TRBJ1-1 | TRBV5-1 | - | TGCGCCAGCAGCGCCGGGACAGGGAACACTGAAGCTTTCTTT | CASSAGTGNTEAFF
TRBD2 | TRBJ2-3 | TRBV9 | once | TGTGCCAGCAGCGTAGATGTCCTAGCGGGAGTTGGCACAGATACGCAGTATTTT | CASSVDVLAGVGTDTQYF
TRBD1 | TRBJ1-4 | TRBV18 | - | TGTGCCAGCTCAACGACATCAGGGGGACCGAATGAAAAACTGTTTTTT | CASSTTSGGPNEKLFF
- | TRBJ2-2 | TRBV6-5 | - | TGTGCCAGCAGGACCAAGGGGGCCGGGGAGCTGTTTTTT | CASRTKGAGELFF
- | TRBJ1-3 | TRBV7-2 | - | TGTGCCAGCAGCTTAGGCGGGGGCACTGGTGGAAACACCATATATTTT | CASSLGGGTGGNTIYF
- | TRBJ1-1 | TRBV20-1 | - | TGCAGTGCTAGAGATATCACTGAAGCTTTCTTT | CSARDITEAFF
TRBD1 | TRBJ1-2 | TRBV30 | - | TGTGCCTGGAGTGACAGGGGAACCGCTATCGGCTACACCTTC | CAWSDRGTAIGYTF
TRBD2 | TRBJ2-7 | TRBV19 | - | TGTGCCAGTAGTATGGGACTAGCGCTACCCTACGAGCAGTACTTC | CASSMGLALPYEQYF
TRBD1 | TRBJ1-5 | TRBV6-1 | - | TGTGCCAGCAGTGATGGACAGGAGTCAAGGCCCCAGCATTTT | CASSDGQESRPQHF
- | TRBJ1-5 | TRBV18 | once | TGTGCCAGCGCAAAAGGGGGGGCGGATCAGCCCCAGCATTTT | CASAKGGADQPQHF
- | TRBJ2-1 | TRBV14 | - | TGTGCCAGCAGCCAGGAGGGGGCGCGGTTTGATGAGCAGTTCTTC | CASSQEGARFDEQFF
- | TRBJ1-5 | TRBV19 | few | TGTGCCAGTAGTCACCGAGGGCTTCAGCCCCAGCATTTT | CASSHRGLQPQHF
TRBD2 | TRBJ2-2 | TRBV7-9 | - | TGTGCCAGCACCCCACGACGGCTAGCGGGTGGTTATGACACCGGGGAGCTGTTTTTT | CASTPRRLAGGYDTGELFF
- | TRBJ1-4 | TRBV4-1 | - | TGCGCCAGCAGCCAAGCGGGGGTTGGCGAAAAACTGTTTTTT | CASSQAGVGEKLFF